This T cell receptor beta chain was retrieved from a study of vaccination and CD4 T cells after COVID-19. Findings of the study overall: Within the convalescent patients, a median around 84% of the SARS-CoV-2-reactive clones were ones that appeared only post-vaccination.

Germline V gene sequence: CDR1 MNHEY, CDR2 SVGAGI. The V end lost 2 bases, the J end lost 5 bases, and 3 bases lay between the germline ends. The CDR3 covers 11 residues. Treatment of the sample: approximately nine-day PBMC culture with coronavirus spike peptide pools or control peptides (ViraFEST assay). Before the COVID-19 pandemic (2011-2018), CD4+ T cells were obtained from the unexposed donor. The Oncomine TCR Beta short-read assay sequenced DNA from cultured CD4+ T cells. TCRdb used MiXCR to reprocess the PCR reads, holding one entry per CDR3 protein. Counted here are thousands of distinct CDR3 sequences, less than 45% occurring once; the ten biggest clones make up 30% to 40%. As for this clonotype: Its antigen is not known.

Input material: CD4+ T cells from blood, cultured in vitro. This TCR came from a human donor in good health. This rearrangement joins TRBV6-5 to TRBJ2-5; unclear D gene. The CDR3 bases are TGTGCCAGCAGTTACGAGGAGACCCAGTACTTC. Protein sequence: CASSYEETQYF.